The entry below gives a single T cell receptor (beta chain) sequence along with its context. Its specificity is unknown. These donors, healthy bone marrow donors, were studied. PCR primers comprised 60 Vbeta and 13 Jbeta primers. The table came from immunoSEQ multiplex PCR; TCRdb's copy has only in-frame clones and leaves some out. The sample holds 170,000 or so clones. This CDR3 has 13 residues. The germline V gene encodes CDR1 MNHEY and CDR2 SVGAGI. V shed 4 bases and J shed 2 bases, with 9 bases lying between them. This record comes from a study of cytomegalovirus exposure and HLA in healthy donors. Notes on the study in general: Most TCR beta V segments were productive about 87% or about 30% of the time in an earlier analysis. Sequencing likely produced, as an artifact, a cluster of highly shared sequence variants. A later analysis associated under 20,000 TCR beta sequences with HLA alleles at a 0.05 false discovery rate.

This receptor was taken from a man in his thirties or forties in good health and CMV-seronegative. The source material was PBMCs. The chain links TRBV6-5 to TRBJ2-7; a weak D match, TRBD1 (6 bases). CDR3 nucleotides: TGTGCCAGCAGTTTACAGGGCCCCTACGAGCAGTACTTC. It yields the protein CASSLQGPYEQYF.